The T cell receptor (beta chain) under discussion was sequenced for a study of T cell responses to AZD1222 COVID-19 vaccine. Whole-study results and caveats: Spike was spanned by vaccine-associated CD4 TCRs, with dominance at 160-218 and 743-854.

The table came from immunoSEQ multiplex PCR; TCRdb's copy has only in-frame clones and leaves some out. The sample contains 150,000 to 200,000 clones, approximately 94% of which appear only once. This CDR3 region has 14 residues. Trimming removed 4 bases at V and 0 bases at J, with 8 bases between. Germline lookup yields CDR1 SGHRS and CDR2 YFSETQ. Points on this clone: Its specificity is unknown.

The sample here was peripheral blood, taken on day 0 of AZD1222 vaccination. The clonotype originates from an adult in good health. The V gene is TRBV5-1, the J gene TRBJ1-3; possibly TRBD1 for D (5 bases). In DNA, the CDR3 is TGCGCCAGCAGCGTGGACATCTCTGGAAACACCATATATTTT. Translation gives CASSVDISGNTIYF. Supplemented by reference TRBV5-1 and TRBJ1-3, the full variable domain reads KAGVTQTPRYLIKTRGQQVTLSCSPISGHRSVSWYQQTPGQGLQFLFEYFSETQRNKGNFPGRFSGRQFSNSRSEMNVSTLELGDSALYLCASSVDISGNTIYFGEGSWLTVV.